This paragraph covers one T cell receptor beta chain sequence. Its specificity is unknown. The data originate from a study of cytomegalovirus exposure and HLA in healthy donors. Overall study findings and caveats: CMV serostatus alone was available as immune exposure information. Of the V segments, some could not be distinguished, including TRBV6-2 and TRBV6-3, and were excluded. A later analysis reportedly found fewer N-insertions in an Asian-associated ancestry cluster than the roughly 670-donor mean.

Amplification used 60 Vbeta primers and 13 Jbeta primers. Method: immunoSEQ multiplex PCR; TCRdb's copy keeps in-frame clones and lacks some. This sample's table reports about 54,000 clones. Each donor was nominally healthy when sampled (though unrecorded immune exposures were likely). CDR3 length: 15 amino acids. The V gene end was trimmed by 5 bases and the J gene end by 7 bases; junction bases not matched to a gene: 10. The germline gives CDR1 SGHVS, CDR2 FQNEAQ. The source material was PBMCs. This clonotype was sampled from a woman in her forties in good health and CMV-seronegative. The J gene is TRBJ2-1, the V gene TRBV7-8, with 8 bases that match TRBD1. CDR3 loop: CASSPGQGRGNEQFF. CDR3 in DNA: TGTGCCAGCAGCCCCGGACAGGGTCGGGGGAATGAGCAGTTCTTC.